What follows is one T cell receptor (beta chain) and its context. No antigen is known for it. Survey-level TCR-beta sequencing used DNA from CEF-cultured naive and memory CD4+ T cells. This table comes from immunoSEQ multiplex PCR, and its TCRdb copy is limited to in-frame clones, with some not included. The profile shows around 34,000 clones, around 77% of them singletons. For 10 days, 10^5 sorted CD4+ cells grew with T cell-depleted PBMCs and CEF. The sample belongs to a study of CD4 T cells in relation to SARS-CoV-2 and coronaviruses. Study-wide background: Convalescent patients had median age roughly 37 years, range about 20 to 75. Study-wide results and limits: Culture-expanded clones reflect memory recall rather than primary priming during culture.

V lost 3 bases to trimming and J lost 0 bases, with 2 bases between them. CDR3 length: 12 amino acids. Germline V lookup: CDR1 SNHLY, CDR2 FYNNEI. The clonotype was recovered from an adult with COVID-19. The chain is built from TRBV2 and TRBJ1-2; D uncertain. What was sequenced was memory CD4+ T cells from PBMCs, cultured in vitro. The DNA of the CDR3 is TGTGCCAGCAGTGACACTAACTATGGCTACACCTTC. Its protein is CASSDTNYGYTF.